One sample yielded the 20 T cell receptor beta chains listed below, sequenced in a study of blood T cell repertoires in COVID-19. The method was immunoSEQ multiplex PCR; TCRdb's version includes in-frame clones alone and lacks a portion of them. The sample has approximately 120,000 clones, 80% seen once. The sample was peripheral blood. These receptors all come from a human donor in a cohort sampled during active or convalescent COVID-19.

Written as DNA, the CDR3 is TGTGCCAGCAGCACAGCGGGAGTTGACTACGAGCAGTACTTC. Amino acids: CASSTAGVDYEQYF. This rearrangement joins TRBV28 to TRBJ2-7; TRBD2 matches at 8 bases. Germline V CDR1 and CDR2: MDHEN, SYDVKM. After removal of 6 bases from V and 3 bases from J, the junction contained 7 bases not matched to a gene. The CDR3 spans 14 residues.

V and J are TRBV18 and TRBJ2-7; D gene uncertain. This CDR3 region has 12 residues. Between the trimmed V and J ends, which lost 8 bases and 1 base, there was a span of 9 bases. Germline-derived CDR1 and CDR2 are KGHSH and LQKENI. The DNA of the CDR3 is TGTGCCAGCGCTGGAGATTCCTACGAGCAGTACTTC. It codes for CASAGDSYEQYF.

This clone was counted once. The chain links TRBV7-2 to TRBJ1-1, with 8 bases identical to TRBD1. Germline values: CDR1 SGHTA, CDR2 FQGNSA. Losses at the gene ends were 4 bases for V and 6 bases for J; bases not matched to a gene: 7. CDR3 length: 14 amino acids. The CDR3 is CASSSDRGRAEAFF. CDR3 DNA: TGTGCCAGCAGCTCTGACAGGGGCCGGGCTGAAGCTTTCTTT.

This clone occurred a few times. The genes are TRBV28 and TRBJ2-7; D not certain. Germline V gene data show CDR1 as MDHEN and CDR2 as SYDVKM. Trimming stripped 5 bases from V and 0 bases from J, with 5 bases between. The CDR3 sequence is 12 residues long. The CDR3 reads CASSTTSYEQYF. The CDR3 DNA reads TGTGCCAGCAGTACTACCTCCTACGAGCAGTACTTC.

The chain carries TRBV12-2 and TRBJ2-3; the table gives TRBD2 as D, unverified against the DNA. TRBV12-2 is an annotated pseudogene. This CDR3 spans 16 amino acids. CDR3 in amino acids: CASRLPRTSGGDTQYF. The CDR3 nucleotides are TGTGCAAGTCGACTACCTCGGACTAGCGGGGGGGATACGCAGTATTTT.

The V call is TRBV6-5, the J call TRBJ2-1; D uncertain. Looked up from germline, CDR1 is MNHEY and CDR2 is SVGAGI. The CDR3 is 11 amino acids. V dropped 8 bases and J dropped 5 bases, with 7 bases sitting between them. For the CDR3, the DNA is TGTGCCAGCTACAGTAACAATGAGCAGTTCTTC. It yields the protein CASYSNNEQFF.

Concerning this clone itself: The germline gene is not matched at one end of the junction; a read error may be the cause. The chain couples TRBV7-7 to TRBJ2-1; 7 positions agree with TRBD2. Per the germline V gene, CDR1 is SSHAT and CDR2 is FNYEAQ (reference sequence). This CDR3 comprises 15 residues. In DNA form, the CDR3 reads TGTGCTAGCAGCTTTTCTTTCACCAGCGGGGATGAGCAGTTCTTC. It codes for CASSFSFTSGDEQFF.

The CDR3: CAWSAQSLSGYTF. As DNA, the CDR3 is TGTGCCTGGAGTGCCCAAAGTCTGAGTGGCTACACCTTC. The chain joins TRBV30 to TRBJ1-2; D unresolved. There are 13 residues in the CDR3. Trimming took 1 base from V and 7 from J, leaving 13 bases between them. Germline loops: CDR1 GTSNPN, CDR2 SVGIG (reference sequence).

This chain joins TRBV13 and TRBJ1-6; 9 bases align to TRBD1. Germline CDR1 reads PRHDT; CDR2 reads FYEKMQ (reference sequence). The V and J ends lost 3 bases and 9 bases, in that order; junction bases with no gene match: 6. The CDR3 loop spans 15 amino acids. Written as DNA, the CDR3 is TGTGCCAGCAGCTTCACAGGGACAGGGCTTTCACCCCTCCACTTT. This sequence encodes CASSFTGTGLSPLHF.

J is TRBJ1-4 and V is TRBV13, with TRBD1 identical over 7 bases. Germline V gene lookup returns CDR1 PRHDT and CDR2 FYEKMQ (reference sequence). With 4 bases clipped from V and 3 bases from J, the junction kept 5 bases outside the gene matches. This CDR3 spans 15 amino acids. DNA for the CDR3: TGTGCCAGCAGCTCCGGACAGGTTTCTAATGAAAAACTGTTTTTT. This sequence encodes CASSSGQVSNEKLFF.

The chain employs TRBV7-9 and TRBJ1-1; TRBD1 aligns across 8 bases. This CDR3 has 14 residues. Trimming removed 5 bases from V and 3 bases from J; junction bases left unmatched: 5. Per germline, CDR1 SEHNR and CDR2 FQNEAQ (reference sequence). CDR3 loop: CASSQGQGHTEAFF. DNA for the CDR3: TGTGCCAGCAGCCAAGGACAGGGTCACACTGAAGCTTTCTTT. The full variable domain, in which reference TRBV7-9 and TRBJ1-1 provide the parts outside the CDR3, is DTGVSQNPRHKITKRGQNVTFRCDPISEHNRLYWYRQTLGQGPEFLTYFQNEAQLEKSRLLSDRFSAERPKGSFSTLEIQRTEQGDSAMYLCASSQGQGHTEAFFGQGTRLTVV.

The genes are TRBV28 and TRBJ1-5; 8 nucleotides agree with TRBD1. Germline CDR1 MDHEN, CDR2 SYDVKM. Germline trimming cut 5 bases from V and 2 bases from J; bases unmatched to any gene: 17. The CDR3 has 19 amino acids. Here the CDR3 reads CASSHQSPRQGWGNQPQHF. The CDR3 DNA follows: TGTGCCAGCAGTCATCAATCCCCAAGACAGGGGTGGGGCAATCAGCCCCAGCATTTT.

This clone was observed a handful of times. V gene TRBV10-3 combines with J gene TRBJ2-3, with TRBD1 matching over 8 bases. V lost 3 bases, J lost 4 bases, and 9 bases stayed unmatched. Per germline, CDR1 ENHRY and CDR2 SYGVKD. This CDR3 spans 16 amino acids. The CDR3 DNA reads TGTGCCATCAGTGATAGGGGTCAGGGGGCCCCAGATACGCAGTATTTT. This translates into CAISDRGQGAPDTQYF.

The CDR3 here is CASSFAGKDEQYF. DNA for the CDR3: TGTGCCAGCAGCTTCGCAGGAAAGGACGAGCAGTACTTC. The chain joins TRBV7-2 to TRBJ2-7, with unresolved D. Trimming removed 3 bases from V and 5 bases from J, with 11 bases in between. There are 13 residues in the CDR3. Germline V gene data show CDR1 as SGHTA and CDR2 as FQGNSA.

The CDR3 reads CASSQDVSTEAFF. In nucleotides, the CDR3 is TGTGCCAGCAGCCAAGACGTCAGCACTGAAGCTTTCTTT. The J gene is TRBJ1-1, the V gene TRBV3-1 (or the pseudogene TRBV3-2); no clear D. Trimming removed 0 bases at V and 4 bases at J, with 6 bases between. Per germline, CDR1 LGHDT and CDR2 YNNKEL (reference sequence). The CDR3 covers 13 residues.

The CDR3 loop reads CASRSGYEQYF. The CDR3 nucleotides are TGTGCCAGCAGGTCCGGGTACGAGCAGTACTTC. This chain uses TRBV11-1 with TRBJ2-7; D gene ambiguous. The CDR3 has 11 amino acids. Germline CDR1 SGHAT, CDR2 FQDESV (reference sequence). Trimming removed 6 bases from V and 4 bases from J, with 7 bases in between.

The chain has TRBV27 and TRBJ2-1; TRBD1 agrees at 8 bases. Germline assignment: CDR1 MNHEY and CDR2 SMNVEV (reference sequence). The V segment lost 2 bases and the J segment 8 bases; nucleotides outside the gene matches: 8. The CDR3 covers 15 residues. CDR3 loop: CASSLEGQGVHEQFF. The CDR3 coding sequence is TGTGCCAGCAGTTTAGAAGGACAGGGTGTTCATGAGCAGTTCTTC.

This clone was detected once. This chain connects TRBV5-6 to TRBJ1-6, with 7 bases aligning to TRBD1. The germline CDR1 and CDR2 sequences are SGHDT and YYEEEE. The CDR3 sequence is 15 residues long. Losses at the gene ends were 1 base for V and 4 bases for J; bases not matched to a gene: 2. The CDR3 nucleotides are TGTGCCAGCAGCTTGTGGGACAGATATAATTCACCCCTCCACTTT. Protein sequence: CASSLWDRYNSPLHF.

The V and J genes are TRBV4-2 and TRBJ2-1; 7 bases are a match to TRBD1. The CDR3 extends over 14 amino acids. Germline-derived CDR1 and CDR2 are LGHNA and YNFKEQ. V gave up 0 bases and J gave up 6 bases; unmatched junction bases: 2. The CDR3: CASSQETGSNEQFF. For the CDR3, the DNA is TGTGCCAGCAGCCAAGAGACAGGGTCCAATGAGCAGTTCTTC.

The V gene is TRBV7-9, the J gene TRBJ2-1, with TRBD2 matching 7 bases. V was clipped by 0 bases and J by 11 bases; unmatched bases: 10. This CDR3 has 15 residues. The germline gives CDR1 SEHNR, CDR2 FQNEAQ (reference sequence). CDR3 in amino acids: CASSLAWASGSKQFF. CDR3 DNA sequence: TGTGCCAGCAGCTTAGCGTGGGCTAGCGGTAGTAAGCAGTTCTTC.